The 11 T cell receptor beta chains below were found in one sample sequenced in a study of cytomegalovirus exposure and HLA in healthy donors. Amplification used 60 Vbeta primers and 13 Jbeta primers. Generated by immunoSEQ multiplex PCR, the TCRdb table keeps only in-frame clones and is missing some. The sample carries 210,000 or so clones, 80% to 85% recorded once. Material for sequencing was PBMCs. The receptors shown here come from a boy younger than 10 in good health and CMV-seronegative.

The rearrangement joins TRBV7-9 to TRBJ2-7, with 7 nucleotides matching TRBD1. CDR3 length: 15 amino acids. V was clipped by 5 bases and J by 5 bases; unmatched bases: 12. Germline V lookup: CDR1 SEHNR, CDR2 FQNEAQ (reference sequence). The CDR3 sequence: CASSPGTEGADEQYF. CDR3 in DNA: TGTGCCAGCAGCCCGGGGACAGAAGGAGCCGACGAGCAGTACTTC.

The rearrangement uses TRBV5-4 and TRBJ1-1, with 7 bases aligning to TRBD1. The germline V gene has CDR1 SGHNT and CDR2 YYREEE (reference sequence). Unmatched junction bases numbered 5, after V lost 4 bases and J lost 8 bases. CDR3 length: 12 residues. The CDR3 nucleotides read TGTGCCAGCAGCCCGGGGACAGACGAAGCTTTCTTT. Protein product: CASSPGTDEAFF.

This clone has only a few counts. This sequence joins TRBV30 and TRBJ1-1; D is uncertain. The CDR3 is 14 amino acids. V was clipped by 3 bases and J by 10 bases, with 21 bases between them. Germline-derived CDR1 and CDR2 are GTSNPN and SVGIG (reference sequence). The CDR3 sequence is CAWRTKARASVAFF. CDR3 coding DNA: TGTGCCTGGAGAACGAAGGCGAGGGCCTCCGTAGCTTTCTTT.

The J gene is TRBJ2-7, the V gene TRBV11-2; D ambiguous. Germline-derived CDR1 and CDR2 are SGHAT and FQNNGV. The CDR3 contains 12 residues. V lost 4 bases and J lost 5, with 9 bases in between. The CDR3 is CASSSTRDEQYF. In DNA, the CDR3 is TGTGCCAGCAGCTCCACGCGTGACGAGCAGTACTTC.

V and J are TRBV5-1 and TRBJ2-7; 9 bases are shared with TRBD1. The CDR3 totals 16 residues. The germline CDR1 and CDR2 sequences are SGHRS and YFSETQ. Trimming cost V 0 bases and J 0 bases; bases outside gene matches: 4. The CDR3 DNA is TGCGCCAGCAGCTTGGGACAGGGGGGTTCCTCCTACGAGCAGTACTTC. Protein: CASSLGQGGSSYEQYF.

The chain couples TRBV29-1 to TRBJ2-7; D is possibly TRBD1 (5 bases). The germline CDR1 and CDR2 sequences are SQVTM and ANQGSEA. V shed 0 bases and J shed 6 bases, with 12 bases lying between them. This CDR3 contains 13 residues. CDR3 loop: CSVEDLQGGEQYF. The CDR3 DNA reads TGCAGCGTTGAAGATCTTCAGGGTGGCGAGCAGTACTTC.

This chain joins TRBV29-1 and TRBJ2-1; TRBD2 agrees at 13 bases. V trimming: 4 bases; J trimming: 0 bases; junction bases outside the gene matches: 6. The CDR3 has 17 amino acids. Germline V gene data show CDR1 as SQVTM and CDR2 as ANQGSEA. The CDR3 region is CSVGTSGGLGSYNEQFF. The CDR3 region has the DNA TGCAGCGTTGGGACTAGCGGGGGCCTCGGCTCCTACAATGAGCAGTTCTTC.

Remarks on this clone: The junction shows a germline mismatch at one end, possibly a read error. The chain has TRBV7-7 and TRBJ2-3; D might be TRBD2 (6 bases). CDR1 SSHAT and CDR2 FNYEAQ come from the germline V gene (reference sequence). The CDR3 has 15 residues. CDR3 sequence (DNA): TGTGCTAGCAGCTTAATGCGGGGCGGTCCAGATACGCAGTATTTT. It yields the protein CASSLMRGGPDTQYF.

The genes are TRBV7-2 and TRBJ2-1, with D possibly matching TRBD2 (6 bases). Germline V gives CDR1 SGHTA, CDR2 FQGNSA. There are 16 residues in the CDR3. V lost 1 base to trimming and J lost 2 bases, with 12 bases between them. The CDR3 loop is CASSLVGGRPYNEQFF. As DNA, the CDR3 is TGTGCCAGCAGCTTAGTTGGAGGGAGGCCCTACAATGAGCAGTTCTTC.

The sample holds a few counts of this clone. The chain uses TRBV30 and TRBJ1-1; possible D gene TRBD1, 5 bases. The V end was cut by 0 bases, the J end by 5 bases, with 10 bases between. The CDR3 runs 13 residues. Germline loops: CDR1 GTSNPN, CDR2 SVGIG (reference sequence). CDR3 residues: CAWSVGGSTEAFF. CDR3 bases: TGTGCCTGGAGTGTGGGGGGTTCGACTGAAGCTTTCTTT.

The J gene is TRBJ2-5, the V gene TRBV7-6; D gene ambiguous. The germline gives CDR1 SGHVS, CDR2 FNYEAQ. The CDR3 has 13 amino acids. Trimming removed 1 base from V and 9 bases from J, with 12 bases in between. The CDR3 DNA follows: TGTGCCAGCAGCTTAGTTACCGAGTTGCCCCAGTACTTC. This gives the protein CASSLVTELPQYF.